This TCR beta chain was sequenced in a study of shared clonotypes between healthy human individuals. The length of the CDR3 is 18 residues. Germline assignment: CDR1 MNHNS and CDR2 SASEGT. V was pared by 3 bases and J by 4 bases, with 9 bases of the junction left unmatched. Clones were sequenced by immunoSEQ multiplex PCR, and TCRdb holds only the in-frame ones, with some missing. The sample records about 1.5 million clones, about 98% being singletons. The chain employs TRBV6-1 and TRBJ2-7; 16 positions match TRBD2. The sequenced sample consisted of naive CD4+ T cells sorted from blood. Subset of the sample: CD45RA+ positively selected. This TCR was recovered from a man under 40 in good health. Here the CDR3 reads CASSDGPGLAGGRYEQYF. DNA for the CDR3: TGTGCCAGCAGTGATGGGCCGGGACTAGCGGGAGGGAGGTACGAGCAGTACTTC.